This paragraph covers one T cell receptor beta chain sequence. Its antigen is unidentified. The protocol attached unique molecular identifiers to individual cDNA molecules. TCRdb re-called the 5' RACE reads through MiXCR, storing one row per CDR3 protein. Of over 30,000 distinct CDR3 sequences in the sample, under 6% were seen once. This specimen comes from a study of early T cells in non-severe SARS-CoV-2 infection. Turning to the study itself: Sequencing of unsorted whole blood was done on bulk RNA, leaving chains unpaired.

General study points: VDJdb-based matching was biased toward anti-spike CD8 responses and missed private and CD4 specificities.

The CDR3 consists of 14 residues. Looked up from germline, CDR1 is MNHEY and CDR2 is SVGAGI. V lost 2 bases, J lost 1 base, and 8 bases lay in between. The sequence derives from an adult who was a healthcare worker with PCR-confirmed SARS-CoV-2 infection or an uninfected control (not recorded which). This sequence joins TRBV6-5 and TRBJ1-1; D is uncertain. Sequences were obtained from whole blood. The CDR3 here is CASSYREGNTEAFF. Here the CDR3 DNA reads TGTGCCAGCAGTTACCGAGAGGGGAACACTGAAGCTTTCTTT.